This T cell receptor beta chain was obtained from a study of CD8 T cells in Susac syndrome (dated by TCRdb to about 2019). A note on the overall study: Repertoire sequencing was used to test whether CD8+ T cell activation and differentiation in Susac syndrome was antigen driven. Broad study findings and their caveats: The number of individuals in the TCR sequencing and HLA analysis was acknowledged as relatively small.

RNA was extracted using the RNeasy kit, and roughly 0.45 to 1 microgram was reverse transcribed with random hexamers. The immunoSEQ multiplex PCR assay, covering 54 Vbeta and 13 Jbeta segments, was used to amplify TCR beta CDR3 regions. Bias from PCR amplification was corrected by using a synthetic template baseline for primer optimization and for computational correction. The original methods were these. Reads were annotated to V, D and J genes per IMGT and analyzed with immunoSEQ Analyzer, keeping only productive sequences. To calculate clonality, Shannon entropy was normalized by log2 of the number of productive unique sequences and then subtracted from one. For each patient and control, public and private clones were evaluated among the 100 most prevalent clones. Clones were defined as Susac-specific if absent from the healthy and MS cohorts, from 1052 published viral clones and from other ImmuneACCESS disease sequences. TCRdb handled the public reads itself, with Q25 trimming in fastp and clone calling in MiXCR, and kept productive beta chains. Rows are unified per CDR3 protein, each entry keeping the most common DNA and genes. TCRdb assigned the V and J calls; the authors' analysis was not used. The sample table shows approximately 160,000 distinct CDR3 sequences, and approximately 94% are seen once. The ten largest clonotypes hold 0.08% to 0.095% of the sample.

High-throughput TCR beta sequencing profiled peripheral blood CD8+ and CD4+ T cells from healthy donors, Susac syndrome patients and multiple sclerosis patients. Treatment-naive patients with stable or active relapsing-remitting disease fulfilling revised McDonald criteria were used as multiple sclerosis controls. Bulk CD8+ and CD4+ T cells were purified by magnetic negative isolation, while CD8+ TEMRA cells were enriched using FACS. Blood was collected in EDTA tubes and processed within 24 hours, with PBMCs isolated through density gradient centrifugation. PBMCs intended for TCR sequencing were frozen in liquid nitrogen and were later thawed in a 37 degrees C water bath. Purity of sorted or isolated CD4+, CD8+ and CD8+ TEMRA cells was at least 90%. With respect to this clonotype: No antigen is known for it. Base qualities are not at hand, and no much larger clone is one base apart.

CDR1 and CDR2 are drawn from the germline V gene (reference sequence): DFQATT, SNEGSKA. At the junction V is shortened by 4 bases and J by 7 bases; bases outside the gene matches: 9. There are 14 amino acids in the CDR3, from cysteine to phenylalanine inclusive. Only the CDR3 portion is preserved as DNA: 42 bases, with reading frame beginning at the first base. The rearranged chain carries TRBV20-1 and TRBJ1-2; 10 bases in the middle match TRBD1. The sequencing input was CD4+ T cells from PBMCs. The sequence came from a human donor with multiple sclerosis. In nucleotides, the sequence is TGCAGTGCTACTACATCGGGGACAGGGGTTGGCTACACCTTC. This sequence encodes CSATTSGTGVGYTF.